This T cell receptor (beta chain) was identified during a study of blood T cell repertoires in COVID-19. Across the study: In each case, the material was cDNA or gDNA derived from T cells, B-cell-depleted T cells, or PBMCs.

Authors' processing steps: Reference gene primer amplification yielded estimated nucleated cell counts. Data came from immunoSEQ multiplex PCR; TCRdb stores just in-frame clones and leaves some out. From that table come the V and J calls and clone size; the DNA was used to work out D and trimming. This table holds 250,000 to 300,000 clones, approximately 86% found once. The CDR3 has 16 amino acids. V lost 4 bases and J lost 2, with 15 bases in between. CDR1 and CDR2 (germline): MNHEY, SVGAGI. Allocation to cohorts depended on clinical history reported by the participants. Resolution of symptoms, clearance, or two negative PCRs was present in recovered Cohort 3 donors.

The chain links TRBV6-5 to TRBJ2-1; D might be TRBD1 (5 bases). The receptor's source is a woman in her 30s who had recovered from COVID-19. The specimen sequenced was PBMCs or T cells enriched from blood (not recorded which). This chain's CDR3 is CASSWGFGSTYNEQFF. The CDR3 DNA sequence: TGTGCCAGCAGTTGGGGCTTTGGCTCGACCTACAATGAGCAGTTCTTC.